This entry lists 18 T cell receptor beta chains sequenced from one sample in a study of early stage breast cancer tumors. Data came from immunoSEQ multiplex PCR; TCRdb stores just in-frame clones and leaves some out. The sample consists of about 8,000 clones, approximately 67% of them appearing once. Sequences were obtained from breast tumor tissue. Every receptor here comes from an older person with breast cancer.

This clone was observed once. The chain employs TRBV27 and TRBJ1-1, with 9 bases fitting TRBD1. Germline CDR1 is MNHEY and CDR2 is SMNVEV (reference sequence). The V segment lost 6 bases and the J segment 0 bases; nucleotides outside the gene matches: 11. CDR3 size: 17 residues. In DNA, the CDR3 is TGTGCCAGCAGCCCCTTCACAGGGACAGGGTTGAACACTGAAGCTTTCTTT. Translation: CASSPFTGTGLNTEAFF.

This clone appeared a single time. The rearrangement joins TRBV6-5 to TRBJ1-5, with 8 bases identical to TRBD1. Germline V CDR1 and CDR2: MNHEY, SVGAGI. The junction had 1 base not matched to a gene; V was cut back by 2 bases and J by 1 base. The length of the CDR3 is 15 residues. CDR3 sequence: CASSYRQGSNQPQHF. The CDR3 coding sequence is TGTGCCAGCAGTTACAGACAGGGGAGCAATCAGCCCCAGCATTTT.

The chain links TRBV2 to TRBJ2-3; 10 nucleotides line up with TRBD2. Germline CDR1 is SNHLY and CDR2 is FYNNEI. V gave up 10 bases and J gave up 3 bases; unmatched junction bases: 7. This CDR3 contains 14 residues. CDR3 in DNA: TGTGCCACAAGAGCGGGGGGGCTAACAGATACGCAGTATTTT. It specifies CATRAGGLTDTQYF.

The chain carries TRBV11-2 and TRBJ2-2; 7 nucleotides align to TRBD2. With V trimmed by 3 bases and J by 3 bases, 1 base remained unmatched. CDR1 is SGHAT, CDR2 FQNNGV, per germline. CDR3 length: 14 amino acids. The CDR3 nucleotides read TGTGCCAGCAGCTTTGGGGGGGACACCGGGGAGCTGTTTTTT. Protein: CASSFGGDTGELFF.

The chain joins TRBV7-2 to TRBJ2-7; D is ambiguous. V was clipped by 5 bases and J by 4 bases, with 9 bases between them. The CDR3 is 12 amino acids. Germline values: CDR1 SGHTA, CDR2 FQGNSA. The CDR3 DNA sequence: TGTGCCAGCAGCCAAGAGGTGTACGAGCAGTACTTC. This sequence encodes CASSQEVYEQYF.

The V gene is TRBV7-6, the J gene TRBJ1-2; 8 bases are a match to TRBD1. With V trimmed by 2 bases and J by 5 bases, 1 base remained unmatched. Germline CDR1 reads SGHVS; CDR2 reads FNYEAQ. The CDR3 totals 13 residues. The CDR3 DNA sequence: TGTGCCAGCAGCTTAAGACAGGGGTATGGCTACACCTTC. Its protein is CASSLRQGYGYTF.

A single count supports this clone. J is TRBJ1-4 and V is TRBV18; 9 positions agree with TRBD1. Trimming removed 4 bases from V and 3 bases from J; junction bases left unmatched: 6. Germline CDR1 KGHSH, CDR2 LQKENI. The CDR3 loop spans 16 amino acids. CDR3 nucleotide sequence: TGTGCCAGCTCACGGAAATGGACAGGGGCTAATGAAAAACTGTTTTTT. Encoded protein: CASSRKWTGANEKLFF. Drawing the rest from reference TRBV18 and TRBJ1-4, the complete variable domain is NAGVMQNPRHLVRRRGQEARLRCSPMKGHSHVYWYRQLPEEGLKFMVYLQKENIIDESGMPKERFSAEFPKEGPSILRIQQVVRGDSAAYFCASSRKWTGANEKLFFGSGTQLSVL.

The gene calls are TRBV4-2 and TRBJ2-3, with D possibly matching TRBD2 (5 bases). The CDR3 totals 15 residues. V was cut by 1 base and J by 0 bases, with 8 bases left in between. Germline V gene lookup returns CDR1 LGHNA and CDR2 YNFKEQ. CDR3 protein: CASSQGTPSTDTQYF. CDR3 nucleotides: TGTGCCAGCAGCCAAGGGACTCCAAGCACAGATACGCAGTATTTT.

The chain links TRBV28 to TRBJ1-4, with D uncertain. The CDR3 is 12 amino acids. Germline V gene data show CDR1 as MDHEN and CDR2 as SYDVKM. V lost 6 bases, J lost 8 bases, and 10 bases lay in between. CDR3 sequence: CASRAGKEKLFF. DNA of the CDR3: TGTGCCAGCAGAGCGGGAAAGGAAAAACTGTTTTTT.

This clone was found a few times. J is TRBJ1-5 and V is TRBV19; tentative D call: TRBD1 (5 bases). Germline assignment: CDR1 LNHDA and CDR2 SQIVND (reference sequence). This CDR3 has 16 amino acids. Trimming stripped 5 bases from V and 4 bases from J, with 18 bases between. CDR3 loop: CASSPWGGGSNQPQHF. CDR3 in DNA: TGTGCCAGTAGTCCTTGGGGGGGAGGAAGTAATCAGCCCCAGCATTTT.

This chain connects TRBV7-2 to TRBJ1-2; 9 bases line up with TRBD1. CDR1 SGHTA and CDR2 FQGNSA come from the germline V gene. Germline trimming cut 1 base from V and 4 bases from J; bases unmatched to any gene: 1. This CDR3 region has 14 residues. DNA for the CDR3: TGTGCCAGCAGCTTAGGGGGACAGGGCTATGGCTACACCTTC. As protein: CASSLGGQGYGYTF.

The count of this clone is one. The chain links TRBV4-3 to TRBJ1-1; the D is unclear. Germline values: CDR1 LGHNA, CDR2 YSLEER. The CDR3 is made up of 14 amino acids. The V gene lost 0 bases and the J gene lost 5 bases, with 10 bases spanning the gap. The CDR3 loop is CASSQDGGVTEAFF. The CDR3 nucleotides read TGCGCCAGCAGCCAAGATGGCGGGGTTACTGAAGCTTTCTTT.

V is TRBV9 and J is TRBJ2-7; D is uncertain. The ends were cut back, 2 bases at V and 0 bases at J, with 3 bases in the middle. Germline-derived CDR1 and CDR2 are SGDLS and YYNGEE. There are 12 residues in the CDR3. The CDR3 bases are TGTGCCAGCAGCGTCAGCTCCTACGAGCAGTACTTC. It codes for CASSVSSYEQYF. Full variable domain (remainder filled in from reference TRBV9 and TRBJ2-7): DSGVTQTPKHLITATGQRVTLRCSPRSGDLSVYWYQQSLDQGLQFLIQYYNGEERAKGNILERFSAQQFPDLHSELNLSSLELGDSALYFCASSVSSYEQYFGPGTRLTVT.

This clone was counted a few times. The V and J genes are TRBV7-9 and TRBJ2-7; D not resolved. Germline V lookup: CDR1 SEHNR, CDR2 FQNEAQ (reference sequence). CDR3 length: 12 residues. Trimming took 6 bases from V and 2 from J, leaving 8 bases between them. CDR3 nucleotide sequence: TGTGCCAGCAGTTTGCGGACCTACGAGCAGTACTTC. This translates into CASSLRTYEQYF.

The V gene is TRBV6-5, the J gene TRBJ2-3; D gene ambiguous. Germline-derived CDR1 and CDR2 are MNHEY and SVGAGI. The CDR3 consists of 14 residues. V was clipped by 1 base and J by 0 bases, with 5 bases between them. The DNA for the CDR3 is TGTGCCAGCAGTTACTGGCCTAGCACAGATACGCAGTATTTT. Translating gives CASSYWPSTDTQYF.

The chain employs TRBV18 and TRBJ2-5, with 9 bases lining up with TRBD2. CDR1 is KGHSH, CDR2 LQKENI, per germline. The CDR3 runs 17 residues. V shed 1 base, J shed 1 base, and the junction held 7 bases outside the gene matches. DNA for the CDR3: TGTGCCAGCTCACCACTAGGAGCGGGGGGTCCCCAAGAGACCCAGTACTTC. Translation gives CASSPLGAGGPQETQYF. The full variable domain, completed using reference TRBV18 and TRBJ2-5, is NAGVMQNPRHLVRRRGQEARLRCSPMKGHSHVYWYRQLPEEGLKFMVYLQKENIIDESGMPKERFSAEFPKEGPSILRIQQVVRGDSAAYFCASSPLGAGGPQETQYFGPGTRLLVL.

This clone was recorded only once. This chain uses TRBV30 with TRBJ2-3; D gene ambiguous. Trimming took 0 bases from V and 4 from J, leaving 5 bases between them. CDR1 and CDR2 from the germline V gene are GTSNPN and SVGIG (reference sequence). The CDR3 extends over 12 amino acids. CDR3 region: CAWSVRADTQYF. CDR3 coding DNA: TGTGCCTGGAGTGTTCGCGCAGATACGCAGTATTTT.

The rearrangement links TRBV19 to TRBJ2-2, with D possibly TRBD1 on 6 matching bases. This CDR3 comprises 15 residues. V lost 3 bases and J 5 bases, leaving 13 bases between the germline ends. Germline loops: CDR1 LNHDA, CDR2 SQIVND (reference sequence). For the CDR3, the DNA is TGTGCCAGTAGTATTTCAGGGGTGCAGACCGGGGAGCTGTTTTTT. Encoded protein: CASSISGVQTGELFF.